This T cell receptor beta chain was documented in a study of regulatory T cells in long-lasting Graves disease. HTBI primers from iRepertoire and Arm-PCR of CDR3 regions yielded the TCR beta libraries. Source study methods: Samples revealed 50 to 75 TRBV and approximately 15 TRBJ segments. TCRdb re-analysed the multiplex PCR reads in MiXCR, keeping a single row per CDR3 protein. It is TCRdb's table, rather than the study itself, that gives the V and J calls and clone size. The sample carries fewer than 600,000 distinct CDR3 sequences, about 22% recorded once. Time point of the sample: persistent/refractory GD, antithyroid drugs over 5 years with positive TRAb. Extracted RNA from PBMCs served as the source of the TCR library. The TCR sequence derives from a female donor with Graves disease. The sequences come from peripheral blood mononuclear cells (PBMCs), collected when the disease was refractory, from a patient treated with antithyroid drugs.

The CDR3 here is CASSPGTGRVGLFF. The CDR3 DNA reads TGCGCCAGCAGCCCGGGGACAGGGAGGGTAGGTCTGTTTTTT. V and J are TRBV4-3 and TRBJ1-4; 9 nucleotides match TRBD1. Germline CDR1 LGHNA, CDR2 YSLEER. V lost 4 bases to trimming and J lost 14 bases; unmatched junction nucleotides: 11. This CDR3 is 14 amino acids long.